Only a few counts were recorded for the clone carrying this T cell receptor (beta chain). Its antigen is currently unknown. Germline V gives CDR1 MNHNY, CDR2 SVGAGI (reference sequence). Between the trimmed V and J ends, which lost 7 bases and 4 bases, there was a span of 14 bases. The CDR3 length is 14 residues. The data originate from a study of beta chain features in type 1 diabetes. Whole-study results and caveats: A closer apparent resemblance between naive, central memory and Treg TCRB repertoires was seen in patients than in healthy donors.

Every donor had blood drawn once into heparin, approximately 120 mL on average. Purities over 95% were achieved in all sorted populations. Expressed TCRB transcripts were sequenced, since all the RNA that had been isolated was reverse transcribed. Naive, central memory and regulatory T cell samples produced a mean of about 4 million reads. Using immunoSEQ multiplex PCR, the repertoire was profiled, and TCRdb retains in-frame clones only, with some absent. The sample lists around 330,000 clones; roughly 11% were seen once. The rearrangement uses TRBV6-6 and TRBJ1-5; D is unclear. The receptor comes from a woman in her twenties or thirties in good health. Sequencing input: naive CD4+ T cells from blood. The CDR3 here is CASMFREGNQPQHF. The CDR3, as DNA: TGTGCCAGCATGTTCCGGGAAGGGAATCAGCCCCAGCATTTT.